The 12 T cell receptor beta chains given below trace back to one sample, sequenced in a study of blood T cells in healthy people across ages. Sample-barcoded 5' priming and a J-beta primer mix drove a second PCR of roughly 6 to 12 cycles. One entry per CDR3 protein results from TCRdb running MiXCR on the 5' RACE reads. The profile shows hundreds of thousands of distinct CDR3 sequences, roughly a quarter of them singletons. These data also formed part of another study, on T cells of mothers and their children.

Specimen: blood. The source is a boy between 2 and 10 years old in good health.

This clonotype was observed a handful of times. The CDR3 region is CASSEGGTRKETQYF. The CDR3 bases are TGTGCCAGCAGTGAAGGCGGAACTAGAAAAGAGACCCAGTACTTC. The genes are TRBV2 and TRBJ2-5; possibly TRBD2 for D (5 bases). This CDR3 has 15 amino acids. Trimming left V 1 base short and J 3 bases short, with 12 bases between. The V gene's germline CDR1 is SNHLY and CDR2 FYNNEI.

The V and J genes are TRBV15 and TRBJ2-5; 9 bases agree with TRBD1. This CDR3 is built from 18 residues. The trim removed 5 bases at V and 0 bases at J, leaving 13 bases unmatched. The germline gives CDR1 LNHNV, CDR2 YYDKDF (reference sequence). The CDR3 DNA reads as TGTGCCACCAGCGTTCAGATGAGTGGGACAGGGTACCAAGAGACCCAGTACTTC. It translates to CATSVQMSGTGYQETQYF. Full variable domain (outside the CDR3, taken from reference TRBV15 and TRBJ2-5): DAMVIQNPRYQVTQFGKPVTLSCSQTLNHNVMYWYQQKSSQAPKLLFHYYDKDFNNEADTPDNFQSRRPNTSFCFLDIRSPGLGDTAMYLCATSVQMSGTGYQETQYFGPGTRLLVL.

This chain joins TRBV5-6 and TRBJ2-7; 8 bases align to TRBD1. The length of the CDR3 is 16 residues. CDR1 and CDR2 from the germline V gene are SGHDT and YYEEEE. Trimming removed 7 bases from V and 2 bases from J; junction bases left unmatched: 14. CDR3 sequence (DNA): TGTGCCAGCTCAGGGGGCACAGGGGACCCCGCCTACGAGCAGTACTTC. As protein: CASSGGTGDPAYEQYF.

This clonotype was seen more than once but under ten times. The chain carries TRBV5-1 and TRBJ2-6; 8 bases fit TRBD1. The germline V gene has CDR1 SGHRS and CDR2 YFSETQ. This CDR3 has 18 amino acids. Germline trimming cut 0 bases from V and 0 bases from J; bases unmatched to any gene: 5. For the CDR3, the DNA is TGCGCCAGCAGCTTGGCAGGGGGCGCGAGCTCTGGGGCCAACGTCCTGACTTTC. Encoded protein: CASSLAGGASSGANVLTF.

V gene TRBV9 combines with J gene TRBJ1-2; 7 nucleotides agree with TRBD1. V was pared by 3 bases and J by 3 bases, with 2 bases of the junction left unmatched. The CDR3 runs 13 residues. Germline V gene sequence: CDR1 SGDLS, CDR2 YYNGEE. CDR3 sequence: CASSGQGYYGYTF. The CDR3 DNA sequence: TGTGCCAGCAGCGGACAGGGCTACTATGGCTACACCTTC.

The V gene is TRBV9, the J gene TRBJ2-3, with 11 bases matching TRBD2. Trimming removed 0 bases from V and 0 bases from J; junction bases left unmatched: 6. There are 18 residues in the CDR3. Germline V lookup: CDR1 SGDLS, CDR2 YYNGEE. The CDR3 DNA sequence: TGTGCCAGCAGCGTAGGAATAGCGGGGGGGGCTAGCACAGATACGCAGTATTTT. Translating it yields CASSVGIAGGASTDTQYF.

The rearrangement joins TRBV27 to TRBJ2-7; 14 bases match TRBD2. CDR1 is MNHEY, CDR2 SMNVEV, per germline (reference sequence). V lost 0 bases, J lost 10 bases, and 8 bases stayed unmatched. This CDR3 is 16 amino acids long. The CDR3 region has the DNA TGTGCCAGCAGTTTATCCCTCGGGACTAGCGGGAGAGAACAGTACTTC. Encoded protein: CASSLSLGTSGREQYF.

This clonotype occurred a few times. The genes are TRBV7-9 and TRBJ2-5, with D perhaps assigned TRBD1 or TRBD2 (5 bases each). The tail of the sequence fits TRBJ2-7 better, so the J call may be wrong. This CDR3 has 13 residues. Germline loops: CDR1 SEHNR, CDR2 FQNEAQ (reference sequence). CDR3 sequence (DNA): TGTGCCAGCAGTGGGGGATTCTCCTACGAGCAGTACTTC. Translating it yields CASSGGFSYEQYF.

The chain joins TRBV4-1 to TRBJ2-5; 9 bases align to TRBD1. Trimming removed 0 bases from V and 5 bases from J; junction bases left unmatched: 7. The CDR3 is 16 residues long. Per the germline V gene, CDR1 is MGHRA and CDR2 is YSYEKL. The CDR3 bases are TGCGCCAGCAGCCAAGACGGGACAGGGTGGGGGGAGACCCAGTACTTC. Protein sequence: CASSQDGTGWGETQYF.

The chain uses TRBV7-9 and TRBJ2-5, with a possible D match to TRBD1 (6 bases). The length of the CDR3 is 15 residues. Germline lookup yields CDR1 SEHNR and CDR2 FQNEAQ (reference sequence). V lost 0 bases to trimming and J lost 5 bases, with 13 bases between them. CDR3 nucleotide sequence: TGTGCCAGCAGCTTAGCGCAGGGGCCGACTGAGACCCAGTACTTC. Protein sequence: CASSLAQGPTETQYF.

This clonotype was found a few times. V is TRBV4-3 and J is TRBJ2-7, with D perhaps being TRBD1 or TRBD2 (5 bases each). Trimming removed 0 bases at V and 2 bases at J, with 20 bases between. CDR1 and CDR2 from the germline V gene are LGHNA and YSLEER. This CDR3 comprises 18 residues. Here the CDR3 DNA reads TGCGCCAGCAGCCAAGATCGTCCGGGATCAGGGCGTCCCTACGAGCAGTACTTC. This encodes CASSQDRPGSGRPYEQYF.

This clonotype was seen ten or more times. J is TRBJ1-2 and V is TRBV4-3; TRBD1 might be the D (6 bases). V lost 0 bases and J lost 4, with 18 bases in between. Germline V gene sequence: CDR1 LGHNA, CDR2 YSLEER. The CDR3 has 17 residues. The DNA for the CDR3 is TGCGCCAGCAGCCAAGAGGTTCCAGGGGATGTAGGCTATGGCTACACCTTC. It yields the protein CASSQEVPGDVGYGYTF.